Following are 27 T cell receptor beta chains from one sample sequenced in a study of blood T cell repertoires in COVID-19. Here immunoSEQ multiplex PCR was the method, and the copy in TCRdb shows in-frame clones only, minus some. The sample includes 40,000 or so clones, over 80% of them seen just once. Sequenced material: peripheral blood. These receptors were obtained from a woman younger than 45 in a cohort sampled during active COVID-19.

The chain uses TRBV2 and TRBJ2-2, with a weak D call TRBD2 (6 bases). The germline V gene has CDR1 SNHLY and CDR2 FYNNEI. V was pared by 2 bases and J by 0 bases, with 7 bases between. The CDR3 contains 15 residues. The CDR3 DNA is TGTGCCAGCAGTGAATGGGGGGCGAACACCGGGGAGCTGTTTTTT. Its protein product is CASSEWGANTGELFF.

Only one count was recorded for this clone. The chain couples TRBV18 to TRBJ2-1, with D possibly being TRBD1 (11 bases). The V gene's germline CDR1 is KGHSH and CDR2 LQKENI. Trimming took 2 bases from V and 3 from J, leaving 26 bases between them. The CDR3 spans 20 residues. The CDR3 here is CASSPKDRGLAGVDYNEQFF. CDR3 nucleotide sequence: TGTGCCAGCTCACCAAAGGACAGGGGGCTAGCGGGAGTTGACTACAATGAGCAGTTCTTC.

The CDR3 loop reads CSVEKTGANYEQYF. The CDR3 bases are TGCAGCGTTGAAAAAACAGGAGCGAACTACGAGCAGTACTTC. This sequence joins TRBV29-1 and TRBJ2-7, with TRBD1 as a possible D gene (5 bases). The CDR3 loop spans 14 amino acids. CDR1 SQVTM and CDR2 ANQGSEA come from the germline V gene. V shed 2 bases and J shed 3 bases, with 14 bases lying between them.

The V gene is TRBV7-2, the J gene TRBJ2-7; TRBD2 matches 9 bases. Germline CDR1 is SGHTA and CDR2 is FQGNSA. This CDR3 is 16 amino acids long. V trimming: 1 base; J trimming: 2 bases; junction bases outside the gene matches: 6. In nucleotides, the CDR3 is TGTGCCAGCAGCTTAGAACGGCCTAGCGGGACCTACGAGCAGTACTTC. Translating it yields CASSLERPSGTYEQYF.

The chain joins TRBV4-3 to TRBJ2-3; 8 bases are a match to TRBD2. Losses at the gene ends were 0 bases for V and 5 bases for J; bases not matched to a gene: 13. Germline V gives CDR1 LGHNA, CDR2 YSLEER. CDR3 size: 18 residues. CDR3 sequence (DNA): TGCGCCAGCAGCCAAGATCTTCTAGCGGGCCCCTCAGGAGATACGCAGTATTTT. It is translated as CASSQDLLAGPSGDTQYF.

The chain combines TRBV28 with TRBJ2-7; 10 bases are a match to TRBD2. The V segment lost 5 bases and the J segment 7 bases; nucleotides outside the gene matches: 14. This CDR3 has 16 residues. Germline CDR1 and CDR2: MDHEN and SYDVKM. CDR3 sequence (DNA): TGTGCCAGCAGTACAATAGCGGGAGGACAAAAGGGGGAGCAGTACTTC. Translating it yields CASSTIAGGQKGEQYF.

The chain recombines TRBV19 with TRBJ2-3; D might be TRBD2 (6 bases). The V end was cut by 1 base, the J end by 3 bases, with 8 bases between. Germline V gene sequence: CDR1 LNHDA, CDR2 SQIVND (reference sequence). The CDR3 has 14 residues. The CDR3 DNA follows: TGTGCCAGTAGTATAGGCGGAGGGACAGATACGCAGTATTTT. This codes for CASSIGGGTDTQYF.

The chain links TRBV5-1 to TRBJ2-2; TRBD2 is a possible D gene (6 bases). Germline CDR1 is SGHRS and CDR2 is YFSETQ. CDR3 length: 19 amino acids. Trimming cost V 0 bases and J 1 base, with 19 bases left between them. In DNA, the CDR3 is TGCGCCAGCAGCTTGGCTTTCGGGAGTCAGCGGGTGAACACCGGGGAGCTGTTTTTT. It yields the protein CASSLAFGSQRVNTGELFF. The complete variable domain, with remaining parts taken from reference TRBV5-1 and TRBJ2-2, reads KAGVTQTPRYLIKTRGQQVTLSCSPISGHRSVSWYQQTPGQGLQFLFEYFSETQRNKGNFPGRFSGRQFSNSRSEMNVSTLELGDSALYLCASSLAFGSQRVNTGELFFGEGSRLTVL.

The chain couples TRBV30 to TRBJ2-7, with TRBD1 identical over 10 bases. This CDR3 is 13 amino acids long. The germline V gene encodes CDR1 GTSNPN and CDR2 SVGIG (reference sequence). V trimming: 3 bases; J trimming: 6 bases; junction bases outside the gene matches: 5. The chain's CDR3 is CAWSRDRGLEQYF. In DNA form, the CDR3 reads TGTGCCTGGAGCCGGGACAGGGGCCTCGAGCAGTACTTC.

The chain carries TRBV5-8 and TRBJ2-6, with a tentative D call TRBD2 (6 bases). The CDR3 runs 15 residues. With 4 bases removed from V and 4 bases from J, the gap between germline ends came to 12 bases. Germline CDR1 and CDR2: SGHTS and YDEGEE. CDR3 coding DNA: TGTGCCAGCAGCGGGGGGAAGTTAGGGGCCAACGTCCTGACTTTC. This translates into CASSGGKLGANVLTF.

This clone was seen a handful of times. The chain combines TRBV19 with TRBJ1-6, with D perhaps TRBD1 (5 bases). Germline V gene data show CDR1 as LNHDA and CDR2 as SQIVND (reference sequence). V was shortened by 2 bases and J by 9 bases, with 8 bases between the two germline ends. This CDR3 has 13 amino acids. The CDR3 DNA is TGTGCCAGTAGTATACCGGGGGGTTCACCCCTCCACTTT. Its translation: CASSIPGGSPLHF.

The rearrangement links TRBV28 to TRBJ2-7; 14 bases align to TRBD2. Germline assignment: CDR1 MDHEN and CDR2 SYDVKM. The CDR3 is 17 residues long. V lost 5 bases and J lost 2; bases outside the gene matches: 8. The CDR3 bases are TGTGCCAGCAGTGTCGGGACTAGCGGGAGTGTCCCCTACGAGCAGTACTTC. Amino acid sequence: CASSVGTSGSVPYEQYF.

This chain links TRBV11-1 with TRBJ1-1; 9 bases map to TRBD1. CDR1 is SGHAT and CDR2 is FQDESV in the germline V gene (reference sequence). This CDR3 spans 15 amino acids. Unmatched junction bases numbered 9, after V lost 3 bases and J lost 7 bases. The CDR3: CASSFSTGGRGEAFF. The CDR3 coding sequence is TGTGCCAGCAGCTTTTCTACAGGGGGCCGAGGTGAAGCTTTCTTT.

V and J are TRBV5-1 and TRBJ1-6; D is possibly TRBD1 (6 bases). This CDR3 is 17 amino acids long. The V end lost 6 bases, the J end lost 7 bases, and 23 bases lay between the germline ends. Germline CDR1 is SGHRS and CDR2 is YFSETQ. CDR3 sequence reads: CASKGGGSGATNSPLHF. The CDR3 DNA is TGCGCCAGCAAAGGTGGGGGCTCAGGGGCGACAAATTCACCCCTCCACTTT.

CDR3 nucleotides: TGTGCCAGCAGCTCCCGGACTCGGGAAGGGGAGCAGTTCTTC. Translating it yields CASSSRTREGEQFF. The chain is built from TRBV7-8 and TRBJ2-1, with D maybe TRBD2 (5 bases). Germline CDR1 reads SGHVS; CDR2 reads FQNEAQ. The CDR3 contains 14 residues. V gave up 4 bases and J gave up 10 bases, with 17 bases separating them. The complete variable domain, with remaining parts taken from reference TRBV7-8 and TRBJ2-1, reads GAGVSQSPRYKVAKRGQDVALRCDPISGHVSLFWYQQALGQGPEFLTYFQNEAQLDKSGLPSDRFFAERPEGSVSTLKIQRTQQEDSAVYLCASSSRTREGEQFFGPGTRLTVL.

The rearrangement uses TRBV24-1 and TRBJ2-5, with D hard to call. Germline loops: CDR1 KGHDR, CDR2 SFDVKD. Deletions cut 4 bases from V and 2 bases from J, with 4 bases between. The CDR3 has 12 amino acids. CDR3 DNA: TGTGCCACCAGTGACAGACAAGAGACCCAGTACTTC. Translated, it gives CATSDRQETQYF.

The chain has TRBV6-1 and TRBJ2-7; weak D call: TRBD2 (5 bases). Germline V lookup: CDR1 MNHNS, CDR2 SASEGT. There are 13 residues in the CDR3. The V end was cut by 2 bases, the J end by 1 base, with 6 bases between. CDR3 coding DNA: TGTGCCAGCAGTGAAACGGGATCCTACGAGCAGTACTTC. Its translation is CASSETGSYEQYF.

This clone showed up just once. The CDR3 DNA is TGTGCCAGCTCACCACAACGCGGCGGGGGCACCGGGGAGCTGTTTTTT. Translating it yields CASSPQRGGGTGELFF. J is TRBJ2-2 and V is TRBV18, with 7 bases lining up with TRBD2. Germline values: CDR1 KGHSH, CDR2 LQKENI. After removal of 1 base from V and 4 bases from J, the junction contained 6 bases not matched to a gene. CDR3 length: 16 residues.

The chain is built from TRBV6-5 and TRBJ2-7, with 10 bases that match TRBD1. V dropped 4 bases and J dropped 9; count of bases not matched to a gene: 6. The CDR3 runs to 13 residues. The germline V gene encodes CDR1 MNHEY and CDR2 SVGAGI. CDR3 in DNA: TGTGCCAGCAGTTTCGGACAGGGGGTCGGGCAGTACTTC. It yields the protein CASSFGQGVGQYF.

The chain recombines TRBV7-9 with TRBJ2-3; the D gene is possibly TRBD2 (7 bases). Trimming took 4 bases from V and 3 from J, leaving 14 bases between them. This CDR3 has 15 amino acids. Per germline, CDR1 SEHNR and CDR2 FQNEAQ (reference sequence). Here the CDR3 reads CASSWGLAVTDTQYF. The CDR3 nucleotides read TGTGCCAGCAGCTGGGGGCTAGCGGTTACAGATACGCAGTATTTT.

The chain couples TRBV9 to TRBJ1-6; D gene unclear. The V end lost 3 bases, the J end lost 0 bases, and 10 bases lay between the germline ends. The length of the CDR3 is 16 residues. Germline CDR1 reads SGDLS; CDR2 reads YYNGEE. The CDR3 reads CASSATGSSYNSPLHF. The CDR3 coding sequence is TGTGCCAGCAGCGCGACCGGGAGCTCCTATAATTCACCCCTCCACTTT.

This clone was found a few times. The J gene is TRBJ1-6, the V gene TRBV15, with D perhaps TRBD1 (5 bases). Per the germline V gene, CDR1 is LNHNV and CDR2 is YYDKDF (reference sequence). The length of the CDR3 is 17 residues. V was clipped by 0 bases and J by 7 bases, with 16 bases between them. CDR3 nucleotides: TGTGCCACCAGCAGAGATATTTGGGGGGAGGAGAATTCACCCCTCCACTTT. Its translation: CATSRDIWGEENSPLHF.

The chain links TRBV7-9 to TRBJ2-3; no firm D call. The germline CDR1 and CDR2 sequences are SEHNR and FQNEAQ (reference sequence). V was shortened by 1 base and J by 11 bases, with 13 bases between the two germline ends. This CDR3 has 13 amino acids. CDR3: CASSLEVIRGQYF. DNA for the CDR3: TGTGCCAGCAGCTTAGAGGTGATACGAGGGCAGTATTTT.

This clone was recorded only once. V usage is TRBV28 and J usage is TRBJ2-1; no firm D call. The germline gives CDR1 MDHEN, CDR2 SYDVKM. The V gene lost 8 bases and the J gene lost 0 bases, with 8 bases spanning the gap. This CDR3 is 13 amino acids long. The DNA for the CDR3 is TGTGCCAGCCTTCTGAGCTCCTACAATGAGCAGTTCTTC. This gives the protein CASLLSSYNEQFF. The variable domain in full, with the rest retrieved from reference TRBV28 and TRBJ2-1, is DVKVTQSSRYLVKRTGEKVFLECVQDMDHENMFWYRQDPGLGLRLIYFSYDVKMKEKGDIPEGYSVSREKKERFSLILESASTNQTSMYLCASLLSSYNEQFFGPGTRLTVL.

The rearrangement links TRBV25-1 to TRBJ1-2; TRBD1 aligns across 8 bases. This CDR3 spans 16 amino acids. Trimming removed 1 base from V and 3 bases from J; junction bases left unmatched: 7. Germline CDR1 reads MGHDK; CDR2 reads SYGVNS. CDR3 bases: TGTGCCAGCAGTGAATTCTCGGGACAGGAATACTATGGCTACACCTTC. It is translated as CASSEFSGQEYYGYTF.

The CDR3 DNA sequence: TGTGCCAGCAGTTTATCCCGCGGGGTACTAGCAGTCAATGAGCAGTTCTTC. The encoded protein is CASSLSRGVLAVNEQFF. The chain couples TRBV27 to TRBJ2-1, with a possible D match to TRBD2 (6 bases). The germline V and J ends were trimmed by 0 bases and 6 bases, with 18 bases remaining between them. The CDR3 has 17 amino acids. Looked up from germline, CDR1 is MNHEY and CDR2 is SMNVEV (reference sequence).

The chain links TRBV3-1 (or the pseudogene TRBV3-2) to TRBJ2-3, with no clear D. This CDR3 has 14 residues. Per the germline V gene, CDR1 is LGHDT and CDR2 is YNNKEL (reference sequence). V dropped 1 base and J dropped 1 base, with 6 bases sitting between them. CDR3: CASSQGRGTDTQYF. The CDR3 nucleotides are TGTGCCAGCAGCCAAGGTCGAGGCACAGATACGCAGTATTTT.